This TCR beta chain was identified in a study of blood T cell repertoires in COVID-19. The CDR3 extends over 14 amino acids. Germline V gene lookup returns CDR1 LNHDA and CDR2 SQIVND (reference sequence). Losses at the gene ends were 7 bases for V and 7 bases for J; bases not matched to a gene: 8. Clones were sequenced by immunoSEQ multiplex PCR, and TCRdb holds only the in-frame ones, with some missing. The sample has some 250,000 clones, 70% to 90% seen once. The rearrangement uses TRBV19 and TRBJ1-2; 11 bases line up with TRBD1. Sample: PBMCs or T cells enriched from blood (not recorded which). The TCR was taken from a man between 18 and 29 years old who had recovered from COVID-19. Written as DNA, the CDR3 is TGTGCCAGTACCAGGACAGGGGGCATAAGTGGCTACACCTTC. Protein product: CASTRTGGISGYTF. Full variable domain (missing parts from reference TRBV19 and TRBJ1-2): DGGITQSPKYLFRKEGQNVTLSCEQNLNHDAMYWYRQDPGQGLRLIYYSQIVNDFQKGDIAEGYSVSREKKESFPLTVTSAQKNPTAFYLCASTRTGGISGYTFGSGTRLTVV.